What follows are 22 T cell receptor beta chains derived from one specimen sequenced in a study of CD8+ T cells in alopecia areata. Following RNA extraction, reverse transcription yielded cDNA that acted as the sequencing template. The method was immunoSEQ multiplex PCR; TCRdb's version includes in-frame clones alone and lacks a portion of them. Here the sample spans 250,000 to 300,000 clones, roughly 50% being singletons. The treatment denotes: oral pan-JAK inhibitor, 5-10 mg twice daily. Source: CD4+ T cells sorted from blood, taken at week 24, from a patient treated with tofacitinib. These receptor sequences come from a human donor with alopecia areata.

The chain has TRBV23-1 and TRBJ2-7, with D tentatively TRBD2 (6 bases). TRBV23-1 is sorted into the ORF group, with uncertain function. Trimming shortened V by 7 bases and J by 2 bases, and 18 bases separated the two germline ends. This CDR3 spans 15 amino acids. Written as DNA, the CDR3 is TGCGCCAGCACCCCGGGGACTGACCGAACCTACGAGCAGTACTTC. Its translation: CASTPGTDRTYEQYF.

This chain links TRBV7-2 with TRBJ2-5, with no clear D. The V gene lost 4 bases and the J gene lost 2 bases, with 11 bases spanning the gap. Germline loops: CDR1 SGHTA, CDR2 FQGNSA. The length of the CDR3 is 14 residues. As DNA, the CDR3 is TGTGCCAGCAGCTCCCGCCTCTCACAAGAGACCCAGTACTTC. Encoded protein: CASSSRLSQETQYF.

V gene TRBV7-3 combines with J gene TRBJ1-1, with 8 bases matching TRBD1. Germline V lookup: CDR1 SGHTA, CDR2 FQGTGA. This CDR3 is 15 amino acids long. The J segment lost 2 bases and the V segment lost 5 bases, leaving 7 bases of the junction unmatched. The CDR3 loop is CASSLNGQGNTEAFF. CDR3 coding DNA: TGTGCCAGCAGCCTAAACGGACAGGGAAACACTGAAGCTTTCTTT.

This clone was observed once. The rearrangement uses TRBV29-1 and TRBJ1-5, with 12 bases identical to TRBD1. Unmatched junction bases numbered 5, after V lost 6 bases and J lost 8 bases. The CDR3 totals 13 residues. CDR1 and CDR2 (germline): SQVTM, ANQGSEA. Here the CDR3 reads CSVWDRGQKPQHF. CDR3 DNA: TGCAGCGTGTGGGACAGGGGGCAAAAGCCCCAGCATTTT.

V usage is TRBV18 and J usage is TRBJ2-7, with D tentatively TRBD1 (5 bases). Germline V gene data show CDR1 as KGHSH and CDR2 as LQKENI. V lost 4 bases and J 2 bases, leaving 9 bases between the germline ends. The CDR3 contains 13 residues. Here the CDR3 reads CASSQGAAYEQYF. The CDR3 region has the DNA TGTGCCAGCTCACAAGGGGCCGCCTACGAGCAGTACTTC. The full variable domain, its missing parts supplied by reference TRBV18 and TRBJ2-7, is NAGVMQNPRHLVRRRGQEARLRCSPMKGHSHVYWYRQLPEEGLKFMVYLQKENIIDESGMPKERFSAEFPKEGPSILRIQQVVRGDSAAYFCASSQGAAYEQYFGPGTRLTVT.

Here the CDR3 reads CASSPTGQPYEQYF. The CDR3 DNA follows: TGTGCCAGCAGTCCCACCGGGCAGCCCTACGAGCAGTACTTC. The V and J genes are TRBV28 and TRBJ2-7, with unresolved D. The V gene's germline CDR1 is MDHEN and CDR2 SYDVKM. The V end lost 5 bases, the J end lost 2 bases, and 13 bases lay between the germline ends. CDR3 size: 14 residues.

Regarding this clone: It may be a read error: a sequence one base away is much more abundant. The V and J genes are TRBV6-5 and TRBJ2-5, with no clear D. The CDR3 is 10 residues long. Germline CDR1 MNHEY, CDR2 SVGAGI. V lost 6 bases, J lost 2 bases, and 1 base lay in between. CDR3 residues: CASRQETQYF. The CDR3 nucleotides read TGTGCCAGCAGGCAAGAGACCCAGTACTTC.

CDR3 sequence: CASSYGAAGETQYF. The CDR3 DNA reads as TGTGCCAGCAGTTACGGCGCGGCAGGGGAGACCCAGTACTTC. This chain uses TRBV6-5 with TRBJ2-5; possibly TRBD1 for D (5 bases). The germline gives CDR1 MNHEY, CDR2 SVGAGI. The CDR3 has 14 amino acids. With 2 bases removed from V and 5 bases from J, the gap between germline ends came to 12 bases.

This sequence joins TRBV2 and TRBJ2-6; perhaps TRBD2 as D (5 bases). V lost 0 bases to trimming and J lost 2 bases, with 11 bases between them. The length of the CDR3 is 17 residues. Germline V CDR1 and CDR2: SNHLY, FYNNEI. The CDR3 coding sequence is TGTGCCAGCAGTGAAGCACACTTCGGGGCTGGGGCCAACGTCCTGACTTTC. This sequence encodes CASSEAHFGAGANVLTF.

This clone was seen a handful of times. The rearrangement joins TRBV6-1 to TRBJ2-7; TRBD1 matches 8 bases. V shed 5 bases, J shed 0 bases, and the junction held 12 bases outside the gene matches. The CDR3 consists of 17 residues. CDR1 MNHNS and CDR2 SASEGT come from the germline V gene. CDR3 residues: CASSQGPGTGVSYEQYF. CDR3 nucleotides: TGTGCCAGCAGTCAAGGACCGGGGACAGGAGTCTCCTACGAGCAGTACTTC.

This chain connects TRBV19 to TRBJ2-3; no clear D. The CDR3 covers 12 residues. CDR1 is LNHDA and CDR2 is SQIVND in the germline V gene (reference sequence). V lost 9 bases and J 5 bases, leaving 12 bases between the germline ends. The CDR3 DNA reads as TGTGCCAGCGGTCGAAACCTAGATACGCAGTATTTT. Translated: CASGRNLDTQYF.

Here the CDR3 reads CASSFRLWGPYNNEQFF. The CDR3 nucleotides read TGTGCCAGCAGTTTTCGGCTGTGGGGACCCTATAACAATGAGCAGTTCTTC. This chain uses TRBV28 with TRBJ2-1, with D perhaps assigned TRBD1 or TRBD2 (5 bases each). The CDR3 extends over 17 amino acids. The germline V gene encodes CDR1 MDHEN and CDR2 SYDVKM. V shed 3 bases and J shed 5 bases, with 20 bases lying between them.

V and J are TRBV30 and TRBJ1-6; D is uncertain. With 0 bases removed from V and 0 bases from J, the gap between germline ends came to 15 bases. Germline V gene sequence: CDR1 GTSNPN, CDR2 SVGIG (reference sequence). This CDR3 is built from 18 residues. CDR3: CAWSVRRGPSSYNSPLHF. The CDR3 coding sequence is TGTGCCTGGAGTGTACGTCGAGGGCCGAGCTCCTATAATTCACCCCTCCACTTT.

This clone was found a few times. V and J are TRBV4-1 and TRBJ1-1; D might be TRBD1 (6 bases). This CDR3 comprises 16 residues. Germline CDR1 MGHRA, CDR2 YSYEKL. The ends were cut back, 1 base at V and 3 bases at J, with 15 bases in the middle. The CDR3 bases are TGCGCCAGCAGCCAAGGAGGGGGGCTCAGTTACACTGAAGCTTTCTTT. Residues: CASSQGGGLSYTEAFF.

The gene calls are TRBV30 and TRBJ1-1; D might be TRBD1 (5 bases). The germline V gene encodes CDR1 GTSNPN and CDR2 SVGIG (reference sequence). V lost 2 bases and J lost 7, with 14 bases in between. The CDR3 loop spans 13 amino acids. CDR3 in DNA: TGTGCCTGGAGTCCCCAGCGGGGCGGTGAAGCTTTCTTT. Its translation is CAWSPQRGGEAFF.

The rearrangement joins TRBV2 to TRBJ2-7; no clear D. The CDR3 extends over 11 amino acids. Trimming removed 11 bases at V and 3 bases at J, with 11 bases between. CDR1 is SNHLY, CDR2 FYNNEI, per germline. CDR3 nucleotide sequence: TGTGCCGGCTTGGACGGCTACGAGCAGTACTTC. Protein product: CAGLDGYEQYF. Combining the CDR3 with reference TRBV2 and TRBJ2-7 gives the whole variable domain EPEVTQTPSHQVTQMGQEVILRCVPISNHLYFYWYRQILGQKVEFLVSFYNNEISEKSEIFDDQFSVERPDGSNFTLKIRSTKLEDSAMYFCAGLDGYEQYFGPGTRLTVT.

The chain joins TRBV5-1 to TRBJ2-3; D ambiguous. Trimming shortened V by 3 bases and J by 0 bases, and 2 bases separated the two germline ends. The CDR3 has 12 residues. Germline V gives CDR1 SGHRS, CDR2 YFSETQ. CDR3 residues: CASSSSTDTQYF. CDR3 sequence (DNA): TGCGCCAGCAGCTCAAGCACAGATACGCAGTATTTT.

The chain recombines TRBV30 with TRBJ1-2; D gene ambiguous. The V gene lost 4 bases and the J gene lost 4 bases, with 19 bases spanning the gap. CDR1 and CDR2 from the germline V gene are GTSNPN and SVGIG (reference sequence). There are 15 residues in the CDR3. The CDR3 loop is CAWIGRAEDSYGYTF. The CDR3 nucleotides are TGTGCCTGGATCGGCCGGGCAGAGGATAGCTATGGCTACACCTTC.

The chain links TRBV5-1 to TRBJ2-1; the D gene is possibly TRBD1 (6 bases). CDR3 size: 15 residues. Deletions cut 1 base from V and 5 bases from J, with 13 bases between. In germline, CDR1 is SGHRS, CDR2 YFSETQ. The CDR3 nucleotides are TGCGCCAGCAGCTTGATCACAGGGTCCCACAATGAGCAGTTCTTC. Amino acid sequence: CASSLITGSHNEQFF.

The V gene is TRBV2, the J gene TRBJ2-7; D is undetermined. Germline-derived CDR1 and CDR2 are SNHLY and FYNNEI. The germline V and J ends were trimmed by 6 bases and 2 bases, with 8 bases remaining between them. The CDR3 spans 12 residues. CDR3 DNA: TGTGCCAGCAGGGATAACACCTACGAGCAGTACTTC. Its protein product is CASRDNTYEQYF.

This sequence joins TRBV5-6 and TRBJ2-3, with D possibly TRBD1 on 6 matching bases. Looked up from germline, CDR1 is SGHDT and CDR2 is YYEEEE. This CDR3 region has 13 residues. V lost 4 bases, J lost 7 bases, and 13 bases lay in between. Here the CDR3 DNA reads TGTGCCAGCAGCAAACCGGGACACAATACGCAGTATTTT. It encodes CASSKPGHNTQYF.

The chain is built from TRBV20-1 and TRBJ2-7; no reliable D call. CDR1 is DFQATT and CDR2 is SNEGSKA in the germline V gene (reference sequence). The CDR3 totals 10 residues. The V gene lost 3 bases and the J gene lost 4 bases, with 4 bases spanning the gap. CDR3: CSASPYEQYF. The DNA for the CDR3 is TGCAGTGCTAGTCCTTACGAGCAGTACTTC.